This T cell receptor beta chain was obtained from a study of tumor and adjacent non-tumor tissue in lung cancer. About the study: The cohort had around eleven adenocarcinoma, 2 squamous cell and 1 small cell patients. Stage I to III disease affected about ten men and roughly 5 women aged roughly 31 to 80.

This CDR3 comprises 15 residues. Trimming took 7 bases from V and 0 from J, leaving 15 bases between them. The germline CDR1 and CDR2 sequences are MNHNY and SVGAGI (reference sequence). General study results and limits: In normal lung, the top 100 clones were significantly more dominant than in tumor. Compared with tumor, normal lung showed significantly lower TCR diversity.

The library came from three nested PCR rounds adapted from ARM-PCR protocols. MiXCR, run by TCRdb on the multiplex PCR reads, gives a single entry per CDR3 protein. The sample lists some 84,000 distinct CDR3 sequences, around three fifths occurring once. The template was RNA from unsorted bulk tissue. Concerning this clonotype itself: The antigen is unknown. This sequence may be a read error, since a much larger clone differs from it by one base.

Sequencing was performed on lung tumor tissue. The TCR comes from a man between 70 and 80 years old with non-small cell lung cancer. The chain employs TRBV6-6 and TRBJ1-2; D might be TRBD1 (5 bases). In DNA form, the CDR3 reads TGTGCCAGCAAACATGGAGGGGAAGCTAACTATGGCTACACCTTC. It is translated as CASKHGGEANYGYTF.